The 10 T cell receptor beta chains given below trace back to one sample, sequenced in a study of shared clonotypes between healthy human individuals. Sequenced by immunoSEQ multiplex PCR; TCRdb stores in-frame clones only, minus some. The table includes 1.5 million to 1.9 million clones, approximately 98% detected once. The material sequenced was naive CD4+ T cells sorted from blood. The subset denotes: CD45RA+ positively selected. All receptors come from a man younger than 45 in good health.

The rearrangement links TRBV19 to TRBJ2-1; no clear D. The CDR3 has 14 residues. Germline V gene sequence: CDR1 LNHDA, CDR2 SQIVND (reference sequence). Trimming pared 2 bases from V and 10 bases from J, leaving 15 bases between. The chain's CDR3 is CASSIQSETAEQFF. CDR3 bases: TGTGCCAGTAGTATACAGTCTGAGACGGCCGAGCAGTTCTTC.

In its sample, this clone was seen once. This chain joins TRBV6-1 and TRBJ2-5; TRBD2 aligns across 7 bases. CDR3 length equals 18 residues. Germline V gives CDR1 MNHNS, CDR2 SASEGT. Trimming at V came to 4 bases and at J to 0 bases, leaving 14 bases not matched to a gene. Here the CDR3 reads CASSGTGLTNSYQETQYF. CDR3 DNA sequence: TGTGCCAGCAGTGGAACGGGACTAACAAACTCGTACCAAGAGACCCAGTACTTC.

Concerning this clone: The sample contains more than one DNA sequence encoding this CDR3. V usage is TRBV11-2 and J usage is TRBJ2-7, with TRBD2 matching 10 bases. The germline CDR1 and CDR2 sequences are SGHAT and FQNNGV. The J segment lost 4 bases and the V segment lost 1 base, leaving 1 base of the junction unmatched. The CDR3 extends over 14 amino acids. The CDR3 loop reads CASSLGTSGYEQYF. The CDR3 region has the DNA TGTGCCAGCAGCTTAGGGACTAGCGGTTACGAGCAGTACTTC.

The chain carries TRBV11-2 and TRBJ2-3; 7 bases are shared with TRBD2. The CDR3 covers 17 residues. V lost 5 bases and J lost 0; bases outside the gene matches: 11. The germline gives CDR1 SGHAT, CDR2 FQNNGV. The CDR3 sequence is CASSPRGSASSTDTQYF. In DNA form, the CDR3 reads TGTGCCAGCAGCCCCCGCGGGAGCGCATCTAGCACAGATACGCAGTATTTT.

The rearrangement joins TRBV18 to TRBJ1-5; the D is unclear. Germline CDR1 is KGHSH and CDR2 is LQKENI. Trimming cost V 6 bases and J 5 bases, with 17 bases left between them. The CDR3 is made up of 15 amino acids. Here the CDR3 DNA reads TGTGCCAGCTCCGGGGTCGGAAGTCGCGATCAGCCCCAGCATTTT. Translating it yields CASSGVGSRDQPQHF.

CDR3 in amino acids: CATVDRGEYNEQFF. The CDR3, as DNA: TGTGCCACCGTGGACAGGGGGGAGTACAATGAGCAGTTCTTC. This chain uses TRBV28 with TRBJ2-1; 10 nucleotides agree with TRBD1. J gave up 4 bases and V 10 bases, and 7 bases lay outside the gene matches. The germline CDR1 and CDR2 sequences are MDHEN and SYDVKM. This CDR3 comprises 14 residues.

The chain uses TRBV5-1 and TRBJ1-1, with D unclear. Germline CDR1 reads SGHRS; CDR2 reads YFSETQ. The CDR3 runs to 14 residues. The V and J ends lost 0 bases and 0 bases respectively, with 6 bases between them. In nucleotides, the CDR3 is TGCGCCAGCAGCTTGGCCCAGATGAACACTGAAGCTTTCTTT. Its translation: CASSLAQMNTEAFF.

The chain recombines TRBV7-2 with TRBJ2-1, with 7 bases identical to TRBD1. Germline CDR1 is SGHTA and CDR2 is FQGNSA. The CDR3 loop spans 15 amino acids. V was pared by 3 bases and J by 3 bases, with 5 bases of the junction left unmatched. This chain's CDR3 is CASSLGQSLYNEQFF. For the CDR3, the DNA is TGTGCCAGCAGCTTGGGACAGTCTCTCTACAATGAGCAGTTCTTC. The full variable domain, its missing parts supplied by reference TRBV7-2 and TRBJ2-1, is GAGVSQSPSNKVTEKGKDVELRCDPISGHTALYWYRQSLGQGLEFLIYFQGNSAPDKSGLPSDRFSAERTGGSVSTLTIQRTQQEDSAVYLCASSLGQSLYNEQFFGPGTRLTVL.

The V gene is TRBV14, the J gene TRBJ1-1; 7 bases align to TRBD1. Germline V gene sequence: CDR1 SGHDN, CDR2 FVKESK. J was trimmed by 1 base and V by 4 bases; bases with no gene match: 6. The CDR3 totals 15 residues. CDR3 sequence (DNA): TGTGCCAGCAGCCCCAGGGGGTGGACGAACACTGAAGCTTTCTTT. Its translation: CASSPRGWTNTEAFF.

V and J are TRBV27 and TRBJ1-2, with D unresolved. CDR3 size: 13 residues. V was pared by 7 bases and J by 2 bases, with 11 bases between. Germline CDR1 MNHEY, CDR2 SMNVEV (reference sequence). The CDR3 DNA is TGTGCCAGCACTCGGGGAAGGAACTATGGCTACACCTTC. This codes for CASTRGRNYGYTF.